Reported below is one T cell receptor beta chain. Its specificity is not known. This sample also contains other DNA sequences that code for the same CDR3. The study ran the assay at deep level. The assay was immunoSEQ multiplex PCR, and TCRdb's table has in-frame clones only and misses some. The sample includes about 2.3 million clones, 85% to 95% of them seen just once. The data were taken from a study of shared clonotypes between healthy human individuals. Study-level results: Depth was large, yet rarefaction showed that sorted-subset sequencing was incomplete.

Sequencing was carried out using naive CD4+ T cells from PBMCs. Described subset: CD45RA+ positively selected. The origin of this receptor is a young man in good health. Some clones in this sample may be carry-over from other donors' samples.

The CDR3 region has the DNA TGCGCCAGCAGCTTGGGCGGCAGCAGCTCCTACGAGCAGTACTTC. This encodes CASSLGGSSSYEQYF. J is TRBJ2-7 and V is TRBV5-1, with D unclear. V lost 0 bases, J lost 0 bases, and 10 bases lay in between. The CDR3 contains 15 residues. The germline gives CDR1 SGHRS, CDR2 YFSETQ.